The 19 T cell receptor beta chains reported below all come from one sample, sequenced in a study of shared clonotypes between healthy human individuals. TCRdb's copy holds only in-frame clones and misses some; the assay was immunoSEQ multiplex PCR. This table holds 500,000 or so clones, roughly 95% found once. Sequenced sample: naive CD4+ T cells sorted from blood. Indicated subset: CD45RA+ positively selected. The receptors shown here come from a woman in her 30s in good health.

The chain carries TRBV5-1 and TRBJ2-7; D is uncertain. CDR1 and CDR2 from the germline V gene are SGHRS and YFSETQ. V was clipped by 4 bases and J by 5 bases, with 19 bases between them. The CDR3 loop spans 15 amino acids. The CDR3 DNA reads TGCGCCAGCAGCCCCTCTGTGGGGTGGGCAAACGAGCAGTACTTC. It codes for CASSPSVGWANEQYF.

J is TRBJ1-4 and V is TRBV4-1, with D possibly TRBD1 on 5 matching bases. The V and J ends lost 0 bases and 2 bases respectively, with 13 bases between them. In germline, CDR1 is MGHRA, CDR2 YSYEKL. The CDR3 totals 17 residues. This CDR3 reads CASSQDEGFETNEKLFF. The CDR3 region has the DNA TGCGCCAGCAGCCAAGACGAGGGGTTTGAGACTAATGAAAAACTGTTTTTT.

The chain uses TRBV19 and TRBJ1-5; possible D gene TRBD1, 6 bases. Looked up from germline, CDR1 is LNHDA and CDR2 is SQIVND (reference sequence). Trimming stripped 2 bases from V and 7 bases from J, with 18 bases between. The CDR3 has 16 amino acids. Here the CDR3 reads CASSINGRRGRQPQHF. The CDR3 DNA reads as TGTGCCAGTAGTATAAATGGGCGTCGGGGGCGACAGCCCCAGCATTTT.

This clone was detected once. The chain joins TRBV1 to TRBJ2-7; the D segment call TRBD2 is taken from the table without a DNA check. TRBV1 is assigned pseudogene status. The CDR3 contains 14 residues. CDR3 DNA sequence: TGCACCAGCAGCCCGTCCCGGGACTTCTACGAGCAGTACTTC. Translated: CTSSPSRDFYEQYF.

V usage is TRBV18 and J usage is TRBJ2-1; a possible D gene is TRBD2 (5 bases). V was clipped by 3 bases and J by 7 bases, with 19 bases between them. CDR1 and CDR2 from the germline V gene are KGHSH and LQKENI. This CDR3 spans 16 amino acids. CDR3 sequence (DNA): TGTGCCAGCTCACCGGAAGCGGAGACCTTTCCAAATGAGCAGTTCTTC. This codes for CASSPEAETFPNEQFF.

The chain links TRBV7-9 to TRBJ1-2, with TRBD1 matching over 9 bases. Germline CDR1 reads SEHNR; CDR2 reads FQNEAQ (reference sequence). The V gene end was trimmed by 4 bases and the J gene end by 7 bases; junction bases not matched to a gene: 4. CDR3 length: 13 amino acids. Here the CDR3 DNA reads TGTGCCAGCAGCTATGGACAGGGGCCTGGCTACACCTTC. This encodes CASSYGQGPGYTF.

The J gene is TRBJ1-2, the V gene TRBV14, with TRBD1 matching over 9 bases. The germline gives CDR1 SGHDN, CDR2 FVKESK. Trimming cost V 3 bases and J 2 bases; bases outside gene matches: 10. This CDR3 contains 17 residues. This CDR3 is CASSQISIGQGNYGYTF. CDR3 DNA sequence: TGTGCCAGCAGCCAGATAAGCATTGGACAGGGGAACTATGGCTACACCTTC.

This sequence joins TRBV5-4 and TRBJ2-7; D not certain. The CDR3 is made up of 15 amino acids. Trimming took off 4 bases at V and 2 bases at J, with 16 bases between the two ends. Germline-derived CDR1 and CDR2 are SGHNT and YYREEE (reference sequence). CDR3 sequence reads: CASSHSGFSAYEQYF. CDR3 nucleotide sequence: TGTGCCAGCAGCCACTCCGGTTTCAGCGCCTACGAGCAGTACTTC. Variable domain in full (rest from reference TRBV5-4 and TRBJ2-7): ETGVTQSPTHLIKTRGQQVTLRCSSQSGHNTVSWYQQALGQGPQFIFQYYREEENGRGNFPPRFSGLQFPNYSSELNVNALELDDSALYLCASSHSGFSAYEQYFGPGTRLTVT.

The chain uses TRBV7-9 and TRBJ2-7, with 14 positions matching TRBD2. V lost 5 bases, J lost 6 bases, and 9 bases stayed unmatched. Germline values: CDR1 SEHNR, CDR2 FQNEAQ (reference sequence). The CDR3 totals 16 residues. CDR3 nucleotides: TGTGCCAGCAGCAAGGGACTAGCGGGAGACTTCTCCGAGCAGTACTTC. Its protein is CASSKGLAGDFSEQYF.

The chain is built from TRBV25-1 and TRBJ2-2; tentatively, D is TRBD1 or TRBD2 (5 bases each). Trimming shortened V by 6 bases and J by 0 bases, and 14 bases separated the two germline ends. The V gene's germline CDR1 is MGHDK and CDR2 SYGVNS. The CDR3 covers 16 residues. The CDR3 nucleotides read TGTGCCAGCAGAGACGCCCGGGGCTCGAACACCGGGGAGCTGTTTTTT. Translation gives CASRDARGSNTGELFF.

V gene TRBV11-2 combines with J gene TRBJ2-7, with D perhaps given as TRBD1 or TRBD2 (5 bases each). Trimming removed 1 base at V and 3 bases at J, with 10 bases between. Germline lookup yields CDR1 SGHAT and CDR2 FQNNGV. The CDR3 has 14 amino acids. CDR3 sequence reads: CASSLGPGLYEQYF. CDR3 bases: TGTGCCAGCAGCTTAGGTCCGGGGCTCTACGAGCAGTACTTC.

The V and J genes are TRBV10-2 and TRBJ2-7, with D perhaps TRBD2 (6 bases). From germline, CDR1 is WSHSY and CDR2 SAAADI. The CDR3 contains 17 residues. V lost 0 bases and J 0 bases, leaving 15 bases between the germline ends. This CDR3 is CASSESTGSSDSYEQYF. CDR3 sequence (DNA): TGCGCCAGCAGTGAGTCGACGGGGTCTAGCGACTCCTACGAGCAGTACTTC.

The chain has TRBV18 and TRBJ2-1; the D is unclear. This CDR3 contains 12 residues. V lost 6 bases, J lost 9 bases, and 12 bases lay in between. Germline CDR1 and CDR2: KGHSH and LQKENI. The CDR3 protein is CASSPAEVEQFF. CDR3 bases: TGTGCCAGCTCCCCCGCCGAGGTTGAGCAGTTCTTC. The entire variable domain, with the rest obtained from reference TRBV18 and TRBJ2-1, is as follows: NAGVMQNPRHLVRRRGQEARLRCSPMKGHSHVYWYRQLPEEGLKFMVYLQKENIIDESGMPKERFSAEFPKEGPSILRIQQVVRGDSAAYFCASSPAEVEQFFGPGTRLTVL.

V is TRBV7-9 and J is TRBJ1-1; D perhaps matches TRBD1 (6 bases). V lost 6 bases and J lost 4, with 21 bases in between. The CDR3 has 16 residues. CDR1 SEHNR and CDR2 FQNEAQ come from the germline V gene (reference sequence). The CDR3: CASSQRIGGSGTEAFF. The DNA for the CDR3 is TGTGCCAGCAGTCAGAGAATTGGGGGCAGCGGCACTGAAGCTTTCTTT.

V is TRBV18 and J is TRBJ1-3; weak D call: TRBD1 (6 bases). The V gene lost 3 bases and the J gene lost 3 bases, with 15 bases spanning the gap. CDR3 length equals 16 residues. Germline values: CDR1 KGHSH, CDR2 LQKENI. CDR3 residues: CASSPQQGIGGNTIYF. DNA of the CDR3: TGTGCCAGCTCACCTCAACAGGGTATAGGTGGAAACACCATATATTTT. The full variable domain, completed using reference TRBV18 and TRBJ1-3, is NAGVMQNPRHLVRRRGQEARLRCSPMKGHSHVYWYRQLPEEGLKFMVYLQKENIIDESGMPKERFSAEFPKEGPSILRIQQVVRGDSAAYFCASSPQQGIGGNTIYFGEGSWLTVV.

The rearrangement joins TRBV18 to TRBJ2-1; D call uncertain. This CDR3 has 15 amino acids. V lost 3 bases and J lost 15, with 24 bases in between. Germline V gene data show CDR1 as KGHSH and CDR2 as LQKENI. The CDR3 DNA reads TGTGCCAGCTCACCGCCCGATGGACCGGGTAGCCCCGGGTTCTTC. Residues: CASSPPDGPGSPGFF.

V is TRBV4-2 and J is TRBJ2-7; perhaps TRBD1 as D (5 bases). V was shortened by 5 bases and J by 2 bases, with 10 bases between the two germline ends. Germline-derived CDR1 and CDR2 are LGHNA and YNFKEQ. The CDR3 runs to 13 residues. CDR3 bases: TGTGCCAGCAGCTCAGACAGAGCCTACGAGCAGTACTTC. Translating gives CASSSDRAYEQYF.

This chain uses TRBV4-1 with TRBJ2-4; TRBD1 is a possible D gene (6 bases). Trimming shortened V by 1 base and J by 1 base, and 11 bases separated the two germline ends. Germline V gene sequence: CDR1 MGHRA, CDR2 YSYEKL. This CDR3 has 16 residues. The DNA for the CDR3 is TGCGCCAGCAGCCAAGCCGAAGACAGGGCCAAAAACATTCAGTACTTC. Protein sequence: CASSQAEDRAKNIQYF.

The chain has TRBV2 and TRBJ2-1; D call uncertain. Trimming cost V 2 bases and J 0 bases, with 8 bases left between them. CDR3 length: 15 amino acids. From germline, CDR1 is SNHLY and CDR2 FYNNEI. The CDR3 reads CASSESVFSYNEQFF. For the CDR3, the DNA is TGTGCCAGCAGTGAATCTGTTTTCTCCTACAATGAGCAGTTCTTC.